The clone carrying this T cell receptor (beta chain) was seen repeatedly, ten times or more. What it recognizes is unknown. TCRdb passed the 5' RACE reads through MiXCR, listing each CDR3 protein once. The data contain some 120,000 distinct CDR3 sequences, about 7% of them seen just once; the ten biggest clones take up 9% to 15%. The record originates from a study of CD8 T cells in ankylosing spondylitis. Study-level points and caveats: Characteristic of ankylosing spondylitis blood, it appeared, was a TCR beta motif comprising eight highly homologous variants.

The length of the CDR3 is 13 residues. Trimming pared 1 base from V and 2 bases from J, leaving 6 bases between. The clonotype comes from a male donor with ankylosing spondylitis or in good health (not recorded which). This rearrangement joins TRBV12-3 or TRBV12-4 to TRBJ2-7, with unresolved D. Sequences were obtained from blood, either unsorted or a sorted T cell fraction (not recorded which). The CDR3 nucleotides read TGTGCCAGCAGTTTAGACACTACCTACGAGCAGTACTTC. Amino acids: CASSLDTTYEQYF.